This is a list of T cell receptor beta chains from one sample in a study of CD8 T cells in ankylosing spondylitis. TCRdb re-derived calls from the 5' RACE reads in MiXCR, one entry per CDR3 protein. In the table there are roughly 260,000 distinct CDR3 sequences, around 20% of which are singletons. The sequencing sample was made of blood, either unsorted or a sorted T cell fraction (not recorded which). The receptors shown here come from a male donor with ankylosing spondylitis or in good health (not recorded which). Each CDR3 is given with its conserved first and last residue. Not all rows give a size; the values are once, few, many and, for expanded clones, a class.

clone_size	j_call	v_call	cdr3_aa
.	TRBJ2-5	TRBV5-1	CASSLGDRTNQETQYF
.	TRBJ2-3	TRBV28	CASSSAGATDTQYF
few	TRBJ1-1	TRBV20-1	CSASWDRETEAFF
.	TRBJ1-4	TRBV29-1	CSVADLRTGGEKLFF
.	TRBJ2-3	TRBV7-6	CASSHRRTGGPDTQYF
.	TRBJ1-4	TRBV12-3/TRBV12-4	CASSFVDNEKLFF
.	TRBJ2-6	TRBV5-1	CASSSGGLAGVFGANVLTF
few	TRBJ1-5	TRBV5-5	CASSLGARQGHQPQHF
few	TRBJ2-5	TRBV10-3	CAISESGQIQETQYF
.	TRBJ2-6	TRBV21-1	CASSKGKLLSGANVLTF
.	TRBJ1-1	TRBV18	CASSHREGTEAFF
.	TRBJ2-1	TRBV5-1	CASSLLPGQGDNEQFF
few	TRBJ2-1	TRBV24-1	CAIEGDPSEQFF
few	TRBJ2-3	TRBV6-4	CASSRTSGNTQYF
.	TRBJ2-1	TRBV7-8	CASAPPAYNEQFF
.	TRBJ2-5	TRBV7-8	CASSLATGGETQYF
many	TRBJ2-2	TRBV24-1	CATSDPGTANTGELFF
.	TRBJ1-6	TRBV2	CASSEFYGGNSPLHF